Presented here are 13 T cell receptor beta chains from one specimen sequenced in a study of cytomegalovirus exposure and HLA in healthy donors. Primers: 60 Vbeta forward and 13 Jbeta reverse. The data were produced by immunoSEQ multiplex PCR, yet TCRdb's version contains in-frame clones alone and is incomplete. The sample records around 110,000 clones, over 70% being singletons. The sample consisted of PBMCs. These receptor sequences come from a boy younger than 18 in good health and CMV-seronegative.

The chain joins TRBV18 to TRBJ2-5; D is perhaps TRBD2 (5 bases). Trimming shortened V by 1 base and J by 1 base, and 7 bases separated the two germline ends. The germline V gene has CDR1 KGHSH and CDR2 LQKENI. The CDR3 consists of 14 residues. CDR3 nucleotides: TGTGCCAGCTCACCACAGCGGACCCAAGAGACCCAGTACTTC. It encodes CASSPQRTQETQYF.

The chain uses TRBV7-2 and TRBJ2-3; 10 bases line up with TRBD2. V was clipped by 6 bases and J by 5 bases; unmatched bases: 11. Germline V gene data show CDR1 as SGHTA and CDR2 as FQGNSA. The CDR3 extends over 16 amino acids. This CDR3 is CASSSGAGGPGDTQYF. CDR3 DNA sequence: TGTGCCAGCAGTTCAGGAGCGGGGGGGCCGGGAGATACGCAGTATTTT.

A few counts support this clone. This chain links TRBV5-4 with TRBJ1-1; D might be TRBD1 (5 bases). The CDR3 sequence is 15 residues long. Deletions cut 2 bases from V and 3 bases from J, with 14 bases between. Germline CDR1 SGHNT, CDR2 YYREEE (reference sequence). CDR3 loop: CASSLRGMAYTEAFF. CDR3 nucleotide sequence: TGTGCCAGCAGCTTAAGGGGAATGGCGTACACTGAAGCTTTCTTT.

This clone was seen a single time. The chain joins TRBV6-1 to TRBJ2-1, with 7 nucleotides matching TRBD2. The V gene's germline CDR1 is MNHNS and CDR2 SASEGT. The CDR3 extends over 15 amino acids. The V gene end was trimmed by 2 bases and the J gene end by 8 bases; junction bases not matched to a gene: 9. The chain's CDR3 is CASSEQRGPGDEQFF. DNA of the CDR3: TGTGCCAGCAGTGAACAGCGGGGACCTGGGGATGAGCAGTTCTTC.

This chain connects TRBV9 to TRBJ2-2; D is undetermined. Trimming cost V 4 bases and J 2 bases, with 12 bases left between them. There are 15 residues in the CDR3. Germline V lookup: CDR1 SGDLS, CDR2 YYNGEE. CDR3 residues: CASSTQVRNTGELFF. The DNA for the CDR3 is TGTGCCAGCAGCACCCAAGTCAGAAACACCGGGGAGCTGTTTTTT.

This clone occurred a few times. The chain has TRBV9 and TRBJ2-7; tentative D call: TRBD2 (6 bases). The germline V and J ends were trimmed by 2 bases and 2 bases, with 14 bases remaining between them. This CDR3 contains 15 residues. Germline CDR1 reads SGDLS; CDR2 reads YYNGEE. The CDR3 coding sequence is TGTGCCAGCAGCGTCGGGACTGGGAGAGCCTACGAGCAGTACTTC. It yields the protein CASSVGTGRAYEQYF.

This sequence joins TRBV30 and TRBJ1-6, with unresolved D. This CDR3 has 14 residues. The V end was cut by 3 bases, the J end by 8 bases, with 14 bases between. Germline loops: CDR1 GTSNPN, CDR2 SVGIG (reference sequence). The DNA of the CDR3 is TGTGCCTGGAGCCGTCCAGGTTCCTATTCACCCCTCCACTTT. Its translation is CAWSRPGSYSPLHF.

This chain uses TRBV11-2 with TRBJ1-2; D unclear. The V gene lost 5 bases and the J gene lost 6 bases, with 22 bases spanning the gap. Germline values: CDR1 SGHAT, CDR2 FQNNGV. The CDR3 has 16 amino acids. CDR3 region: CASSHPLGAGPNGYTF. CDR3 DNA: TGTGCCAGCAGCCACCCCTTGGGAGCAGGCCCGAATGGCTACACCTTC.

The gene calls are TRBV5-6 and TRBJ2-1, with D maybe TRBD1 (5 bases). V was shortened by 2 bases and J by 5 bases, with 17 bases between the two germline ends. The germline V gene has CDR1 SGHDT and CDR2 YYEEEE. The CDR3 is 16 amino acids. CDR3 in DNA: TGTGCCAGCAGCTTAGGGGTGGGCGGACGGGACAATGAGCAGTTCTTC. Its protein product is CASSLGVGGRDNEQFF.

V gene TRBV28 combines with J gene TRBJ1-2; D unclear. The CDR3 runs 12 residues. Germline loops: CDR1 MDHEN, CDR2 SYDVKM. V shed 1 base and J shed 10 bases, with 10 bases lying between them. The chain's CDR3 is CASSLSYNPYTF. The CDR3 DNA follows: TGTGCCAGCAGTTTATCATACAATCCCTACACCTTC.

The DNA of the CDR3 is TGTGCCAGCACGGACAGCTTGAACACTGAAGCTTTCTTT. Amino acids: CASTDSLNTEAFF. The V and J genes are TRBV13 and TRBJ1-1; a weak D match, TRBD1 (6 bases). The CDR3 has 13 residues. Germline loops: CDR1 PRHDT, CDR2 FYEKMQ (reference sequence). V lost 7 bases and J 0 bases, leaving 9 bases between the germline ends. Using reference TRBV13 and TRBJ1-1 for the parts outside the CDR3, the full variable domain is AAGVIQSPRHLIKEKRETATLKCYPIPRHDTVYWYQQGPGQDPQFLISFYEKMQSDKGSIPDRFSAQQFSDYHSELNMSSLELGDSALYFCASTDSLNTEAFFGQGTRLTVV.

This chain uses TRBV19 with TRBJ1-5; 8 bases line up with TRBD1. Per the germline V gene, CDR1 is LNHDA and CDR2 is SQIVND (reference sequence). The CDR3 runs to 15 residues. V lost 5 bases, J lost 7 bases, and 10 bases stayed unmatched. The CDR3 coding sequence is TGTGCCAGTAGTCCCGGCCAGGGGGCAAAACAGCCCCAGCATTTT. This sequence encodes CASSPGQGAKQPQHF.

This chain uses TRBV28 with TRBJ2-7, with 9 bases that match TRBD1. The germline CDR1 and CDR2 sequences are MDHEN and SYDVKM. Unmatched junction bases numbered 16, after V lost 3 bases and J lost 4 bases. The CDR3 is made up of 18 amino acids. The CDR3 spells CASSFPIPSTGGQYEQYF. The CDR3 bases are TGTGCCAGCAGTTTTCCCATCCCCTCGACAGGGGGTCAGTACGAGCAGTACTTC.